This is a list of T cell receptor beta chains from one sample in a study of Ad26.COV2.S vaccination and SARS-CoV-2 variants. Using immunoSEQ multiplex PCR, the repertoire was profiled, and TCRdb retains in-frame clones only, with some absent. This sample has 250,000 to 300,000 clones, with approximately 89% found just once. Sequencing was performed on peripheral blood, taken in a trial of Ad26.COV2.S vaccine versus placebo. The receptors shown here come from a person aged 18 to 59 who received the Ad26.COV2.S COVID-19 vaccine or a placebo. The CDR3 runs from the conserved cysteine through the conserved F or W. Each record gives: V gene, clone size, J gene, CDR3 length, D gene, CDR3 DNA, CDR3 protein. The D gene is left open where the match is weak. Where a row states a size, it is once, few, many or the class of an expanded clone; other rows omit it.

>TRBV5-1|few|TRBJ1-3|16|NA
TGCGCCAGCAGCCACGCGACTTACAGCTCTGGAAACACCATATATTTT
CASSHATYSSGNTIYF
>TRBV5-1|NA|TRBJ2-7|17|TRBD2
TGCGCCAGCAGCTTGGCCGGAAGTAGCGGGGGCGCCTACGAGCAGTACTTC
CASSLAGSSGGAYEQYF
>TRBV18|NA|TRBJ1-2|15|NA
TGTGCCAGCTCACCATACGTGTCAGATTACTATGGCTACACCTTC
CASSPYVSDYYGYTF
>TRBV18|few|TRBJ1-1|13|NA
TGTGCCAGCTCACCAGGGTTTGGCACTGAAGCTTTCTTT
CASSPGFGTEAFF
>TRBV6-4|NA|TRBJ2-1|13|NA
TGTGCCAGCAGTGAAAGCGGATCCAATGAGCAGTTCTTC
CASSESGSNEQFF
>TRBV6-5|NA|TRBJ2-4|16|NA
TGTGCCAGCAGTTCGGGGACACCTCTAGCCAAAAACATTCAGTACTTC
CASSSGTPLAKNIQYF
>TRBV5-8|NA|TRBJ2-3|15|NA
TGTGCCAGCAGCTTGGAGCCTAGCGGCACAGATACGCAGTATTTT
CASSLEPSGTDTQYF
>TRBV12-5|NA|TRBJ2-5|13|NA
TGTGCTAGTGGCCGGGGACTGGAAGAGACCCAGTACTTC
CASGRGLEETQYF
>TRBV30|NA|TRBJ2-1|11|NA
TGTGCCTGGGCGGGAAACAATGAGCAGTTCTTC
CAWAGNNEQFF
>TRBV4-2|NA|TRBJ1-3|15|NA
TGTGCCAGCAGCCAAGAGGAGAGTCCGCGGGACACCATATATTTT
CASSQEESPRDTIYF
>TRBV10-1|NA|TRBJ2-3|11|NA
TGCGCCAGCAGTGAGGCAGATACGCAGTATTTT
CASSEADTQYF
>TRBV5-1|NA|TRBJ1-5|13|NA
TGCGCCAGCAGCTTGGACGGGGGGCAGCCCCAGCATTTT
CASSLDGGQPQHF
>TRBV6-4|NA|TRBJ1-5|16|NA
TGTGCCAGCAGTGAACAACAGGTATATAGCAATCAGCCCCAGCATTTT
CASSEQQVYSNQPQHF
>TRBV11-3|NA|TRBJ1-2|15|NA
TGTGCCAGCAGCACCAGGGAATGTATAAACTATGGCTACACCTTC
CASSTRECINYGYTF